This T cell receptor beta chain originates from a study of T cells after yellow fever vaccination. Study-level points and caveats: Within FACS-sorted repertoires, abundant clonotypes contaminating from the bulk population could be present.

TCRdb re-called the 5' RACE reads with MiXCR, one entry per CDR3 protein. The sample shows about 340,000 distinct CDR3 sequences, around 12% of them seen only once. Germline V gene sequence: CDR1 LNHNV, CDR2 YYDKDF (reference sequence). Deletions cut 4 bases from V and 8 bases from J, with 26 bases between. The CDR3 contains 18 residues. This clonotype was counted a few times. Antigen specificity is unknown. The rearrangement joins TRBV15 to TRBJ1-4, with a possible D match to TRBD1 (5 bases). The specimen comprised CD4+ T cells sorted from PBMCs, sampled 15 days after the yellow fever booster vaccination. The TCR comes from a man between 18 and 35 years old who received the YFV17D yellow fever vaccine. The DNA of the CDR3 is TGTGCCACCAGCATAGAGGGGAGTAGCCAGTCGCCCAGCGAAAAACTGTTTTTT. Amino acid sequence: CATSIEGSSQSPSEKLFF.